This T cell receptor (beta chain) was sequenced for a study of brain T cells in children with intractable seizures. Study findings and constraints: Clones missing pre-surgery may reflect undersampling of that blood sample.

As to time point: blood from clinic visit 5 months post-surgery; TSC patient then seizure free. Surgery cases with the highest brain T cell transcript signatures were chosen for sequencing. At least one anti-epileptic drug was given before surgery. Profiling relied on immunoSEQ multiplex PCR, and the TCRdb table lists in-frame clones only, not all of them. The data contain about 340,000 clones, 93% of them seen just once; the ten biggest clones take up 5.7%. As to this clone: Antigen specificity is unknown.

CDR1 and CDR2 (germline): SNHLY, FYNNEI. V lost 7 bases to trimming and J lost 0 bases, with 15 bases between them. CDR3 length: 16 amino acids. The chain joins TRBV2 to TRBJ1-4; D is ambiguous. The clonotype was recovered from a boy under two years old with tuberous sclerosis and intractable seizures. This specimen consisted of peripheral blood, obtained around 5 months after surgery. This CDR3 is CASMGRHSATNEKLFF. The CDR3 DNA reads as TGTGCCAGCATGGGCAGGCATTCAGCAACTAATGAAAAACTGTTTTTT.